A selection of T cell receptor beta chains follows, all from one sample in a study of identical twins. TCRdb ran MiXCR on the 5' RACE reads and lists one entry per CDR3 protein. The table lists 400,000 to 600,000 distinct CDR3 sequences, around 22% of them singletons. The same data also contributed to another study, on yellow fever vaccine responses in identical twins.

The specimen sequenced was CD4+ T cells sorted from blood. The source of these receptors is a woman aged 18-29 years in good health. CDR3s include the opening cysteine and the closing phenylalanine or tryptophan. A D gene is named only where the DNA matches it firmly. Clone size appears in some rows only: once, few, many, or a class for an expanded clone.

clone size	J gene	V gene	D gene	CDR3 DNA	CDR3 protein
few	TRBJ2-7	TRBV5-1	TRBD1	TGCGCCAGCAGTGAAACAGGGGGCGATGGTTACGAGCAGTACTTC	CASSETGGDGYEQYF
few	TRBJ2-3	TRBV3-1	.	TGTGCCAGCAGCCAAGACCACCCGGGGGTTGCGGGTATAAGCACAGATACGCAGTATTTT	CASSQDHPGVAGISTDTQYF
.	TRBJ2-5	TRBV11-2	TRBD2	TGTGCCAGCAGCTTAGTGCCGGGACTAGCTTCGGAGACCCAGTACTTC	CASSLVPGLASETQYF
.	TRBJ1-6	TRBV29-1	.	TGCAGCGTGGCGGACGGAGGTGGTTCACCCCTCCACTTT	CSVADGGGSPLHF
few	TRBJ2-5	TRBV5-1	.	TGCGCCAGCAGCGATTTGGTGAGAGGACAAGAGACCCAGTACTTC	CASSDLVRGQETQYF
few	TRBJ2-7	TRBV15	TRBD2	TGTGCCACCAGCAGAGGCCTAGCGGGAGATTACTACGAGCAGTACTTC	CATSRGLAGDYYEQYF
few	TRBJ2-1	TRBV2	TRBD1	TGTGCCAGCCTAACCCGAACAGGGGGCCATGAGCAGTTCTTC	CASLTRTGGHEQFF
.	TRBJ2-1	TRBV28	TRBD2	TGTGCCAGCAGTCTAACCCCGGCAGCGGGGGAGGTGGATGAGCAGTTCTTC	CASSLTPAAGEVDEQFF
.	TRBJ2-5	TRBV6-4	TRBD2	TGTGCCAGCAGCGACTCTGTGCGGGAGTGGCCCAGAGAGACCCAGTACTTC	CASSDSVREWPRETQYF
.	TRBJ1-6	TRBV5-1	.	TGCGCCAGCAGCAAACCACGGGGCATAAATTCACCCCTCCACTTT	CASSKPRGINSPLHF
.	TRBJ2-1	TRBV20-1	.	TGCAGTGCTAGAGCAGGAAATGAGCAGTTCTTC	CSARAGNEQFF
.	TRBJ1-1	TRBV24-1	.	TGTGCCACCATGGGTCAGAAACACACTGAAGCTTTCTTT	CATMGQKHTEAFF
.	TRBJ2-1	TRBV18	.	TGTGCCAGCTCACCACCATATGAGCAGTTCTTC	CASSPPYEQFF
.	TRBJ1-1	TRBV15	.	TGTGCCACCAGCAGAGATCGGAACCTAGGAGGGACTGAAGCTTTCTTT	CATSRDRNLGGTEAFF
.	TRBJ1-4	TRBV28	.	TGTGCCAGCAGCAGAGGAGGGACCTCAACTAATGAAAAACTGTTTTTT	CASSRGGTSTNEKLFF
few	TRBJ1-2	TRBV19	.	TGTGCCAGTAGTATGGACTCGTTAGGGTATGGCTACACCTTC	CASSMDSLGYGYTF
.	TRBJ2-5	TRBV5-1	.	TGCGCCAGCAGCTTGGACCCTCGGGGGACCCAGTACTTC	CASSLDPRGTQYF
few	TRBJ2-5	TRBV7-2	TRBD2	TGTGCCAGCAGCCGAGACCTACCGGGACTAGCGGAGACCCAGTACTTC	CASSRDLPGLAETQYF
few	TRBJ2-2	TRBV7-2	.	TGTGCCAGCAGCTTAGACCAGGGGCTTAACGGGGAGCTGTTTTTT	CASSLDQGLNGELFF
.	TRBJ2-7	TRBV2	.	TGTGCCAGCAGCTTAGCGGCCACCACCTACGAGCAGTACTTC	CASSLAATTYEQYF
few	TRBJ2-1	TRBV4-1	TRBD2	TGCGCCAGCAGCCAAGACCCTCCCGGTAGCGGGAGAATACATGAGCAGTTCTTC	CASSQDPPGSGRIHEQFF
many	TRBJ1-4	TRBV12-3/TRBV12-4	.	TGTGCCAGTCAGGGGCTGCGTCTTGCAACTAATGAAAAACTGTTTTTT	CASQGLRLATNEKLFF
few	TRBJ2-7	TRBV10-1	TRBD1	TGCGCCAGCAGTGAATCCGACAGGGGCGAGCAGTACTTC	CASSESDRGEQYF
few	TRBJ2-1	TRBV24-1	TRBD2	TGTCCGACTCGAGAGCGGGGACCATCCTACAATGAGCAGTTCTTC	CPTRERGPSYNEQFF
few	TRBJ2-7	TRBV10-3	.	TGTGCCACCAAGGGGGTCCCGGGGGAGCAGTACTTC	CATKGVPGEQYF
few	TRBJ2-1	TRBV4-1	.	TGCGCCAGCAGCCGATCTTTCAGTGAGCGGGTCGACAATGAGCAGTTCTTC	CASSRSFSERVDNEQFF
.	TRBJ2-2	TRBV6-5	.	TGTGCCAGCAGTTACTCGGGGACGGCTAGCACCGGGGAGCTGTTTTTT	CASSYSGTASTGELFF
.	TRBJ2-2	TRBV27	TRBD2	TGTGCCAGCAGGACTATGGGAGGGCTCGACACCGGGGAGCTGTTTTTT	CASRTMGGLDTGELFF
few	TRBJ2-7	TRBV11-3	.	TGTGCCAGCAGCTTAATAGACGAGCAGTACTTC	CASSLIDEQYF
few	TRBJ2-5	TRBV7-8	.	TGTGCCAGCAGCTTATCGGGGGCCAGACGAGAGACCCAGTACTTC	CASSLSGARRETQYF
.	TRBJ2-1	TRBV2	.	TGTGCCAGCAGTGTATATAGCGTGCATTATAATGAGCAGTTCTTC	CASSVYSVHYNEQFF
few	TRBJ2-5	TRBV20-1	.	TGCAGTGCTAGAGGCAGCTTCCAAGAGACCCAGTACTTC	CSARGSFQETQYF
.	TRBJ2-1	TRBV19	.	TGTGCCAGTAGTATAGTGCCAGGAACTTACAATGAGCAGTTCTTC	CASSIVPGTYNEQFF
few	TRBJ2-5	TRBV6-2/TRBV6-3	TRBD2	TGTGCCAGCAATTCCCTAGCGGGGGGGCAAGAGACCCAGTACTTC	CASNSLAGGQETQYF
.	TRBJ2-1	TRBV20-1	TRBD2	TGCAGTGCTAGAGATCTACAGCGGGGGGCCAATGAGCAGTTCTTC	CSARDLQRGANEQFF
.	TRBJ2-3	TRBV7-9	.	TGTGCCAGCAGAACATTGGGGTCTGGGGTAACAGATACGCAGTATTTT	CASRTLGSGVTDTQYF
few	TRBJ2-7	TRBV5-1	.	TGCGCCAGCAGGGAAACCTACGAGCAGTACTTC	CASRETYEQYF
.	TRBJ2-1	TRBV19	TRBD1	TGTGCCAGTAATTCCGGGACAGGGGGCTCCTACAATGAGCAGTTCTTC	CASNSGTGGSYNEQFF
few	TRBJ2-1	TRBV15	.	TGTGCCACCAGCAGAGATCATTTGGGTGAGCAGTTCTTC	CATSRDHLGEQFF
few	TRBJ1-5	TRBV6-1	TRBD1	TGTGCCAGCAGGGGGACAGGGGATCAGCCCCAGCATTTT	CASRGTGDQPQHF
.	TRBJ2-1	TRBV7-9	.	TGTGCCAGCAGCTTAGCGGGCTGGGCCTGGAATGAGCAGTTCTTC	CASSLAGWAWNEQFF
.	TRBJ2-3	TRBV6-1	.	TGTGCCAGCAGTGAAACCCCCTGGGGGCTTGGCACAGATACGCAGTATTTT	CASSETPWGLGTDTQYF
few	TRBJ2-3	TRBV10-3	.	TGTGCCATCAGCCCCGGACTGGTTTCTGATAAGACGCAGTATTTT	CAISPGLVSDKTQYF
.	TRBJ2-2	TRBV28	.	TGTGCCAGCAGTTTATATGGGGCGAACACCGGGGAGCTGTTTTTT	CASSLYGANTGELFF
few	TRBJ1-5	TRBV6-2/TRBV6-3	.	TGTGCCAGCAGGTCCGATAATCAGCCCCAGCATTTT	CASRSDNQPQHF
.	TRBJ2-7	TRBV6-1	TRBD2	TGTGCCAGCAGTGATAAGTCTTGGCGGGAGGTATACGAGCAGTACTTC	CASSDKSWREVYEQYF
.	TRBJ2-7	TRBV20-1	.	TGCAGTGCTAGAGATTGGCAGGGGATATCCTACGAGCAGTACTTC	CSARDWQGISYEQYF
.	TRBJ1-4	TRBV11-2	.	TGTGCCAGCAGCTCAGACCAGGAGATGGGAACTAATGAAAAACTGTTTTTT	CASSSDQEMGTNEKLFF
.	TRBJ2-1	TRBV11-2	.	TGTGCCAGCAGCTTACTCCGGACCAGGGGGGTGAATGAGCAGTTCTTC	CASSLLRTRGVNEQFF
few	TRBJ2-1	TRBV24-1	TRBD2	TGTGCCACCAGTGCCATTGGGGGCCTAGTAGCGGGGTCCACCCCCTACAATGAGCAGTTCTTC	CATSAIGGLVAGSTPYNEQFF
.	TRBJ2-6	TRBV2	TRBD1	TGTACCTGCAGATCCCTGAGGGGACAGGGGAACTCTGGGGCCAACGTCCTGACTTTC	CTCRSLRGQGNSGANVLTF
few	TRBJ2-2	TRBV6-1	.	TGTGCCAGCAGGCGAGCCGGCGGGGCCGTTTGGGCCGGGGAGCTGTTTTTT	CASRRAGGAVWAGELFF
.	TRBJ2-7	TRBV29-1	TRBD1	TGCAGCGCTGGAAGGGGGACAGGGTCCGACGAGCAGTACTTC	CSAGRGTGSDEQYF
.	TRBJ2-6	TRBV5-1	.	TGCGCCAGCAAACCCTCACAGGGCGGCGGGGGGGCCAACGTCCTGACTTTC	CASKPSQGGGGANVLTF